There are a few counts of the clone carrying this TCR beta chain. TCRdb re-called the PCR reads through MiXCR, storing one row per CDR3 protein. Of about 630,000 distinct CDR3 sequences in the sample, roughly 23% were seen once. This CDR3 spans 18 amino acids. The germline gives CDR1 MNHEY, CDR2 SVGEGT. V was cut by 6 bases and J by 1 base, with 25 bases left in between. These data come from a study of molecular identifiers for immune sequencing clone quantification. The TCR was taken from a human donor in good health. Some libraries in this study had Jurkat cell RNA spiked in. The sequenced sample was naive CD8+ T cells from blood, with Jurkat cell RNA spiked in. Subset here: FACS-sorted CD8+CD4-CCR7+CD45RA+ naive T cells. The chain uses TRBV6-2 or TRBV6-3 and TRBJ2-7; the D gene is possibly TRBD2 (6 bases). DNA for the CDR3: TGTGCCAGCAGAAGCCCAGGGTCCGGACTAACCTTTTCCTACGAGCAGTACTTC. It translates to CASRSPGSGLTFSYEQYF.